This entry describes one T cell receptor (beta chain). Its antigen is still unknown. Per-base quality was not reported, and no clone a single base away is much larger than it. Participants in the prospective study were aged roughly 18 to 100 years, lived in under 30 United States geographic areas, and enrolled through a virtual design. To assign participants to cohorts, the prospective study relied on clinical history that participants themselves reported in a screening survey and a study questionnaire. For ImmuneRACE Cohort 3, a participant was defined as recovered based on two consecutive negative NP/OP PCR tests, clearance by a healthcare professional, or resolution of symptoms. In the prospective study, mobile phlebotomists collected whole blood, serum and a nasopharyngeal or oropharyngeal swab from each participant. Prospective study participants could optionally give additional blood draws and questionnaires over an approximately two-month period. Before DNA extraction, blood samples from the prospective study were shipped at room temperature or frozen.

The sample belongs to a study of blood T cell repertoires in COVID-19 (dated by TCRdb to 2018 to 2020). Some background on the complete study: Collaborator samples came from the United States, Italy and Spain and covered acute and convalescent phases of COVID-19. Where available, HLA class I and class II types were obtained from metadata supplied by the sample provider rather than from assay-based typing. The prospective study material was composed of cDNA or gDNA derived from T cells, B-cell-depleted T cells, or PBMCs. Deeply sampled blood TCRbeta repertoires from subjects exposed to, actively infected with, or recovered from COVID-19 were included in the dataset. Samples were obtained from the ongoing ImmuneRACE study (first 160 participants) and from 1,254 subjects provided by 6 global collaborators. Sample metadata almost always included a de-identified subject ID, COVID-19 status, age in years and sex. The repertoires were released in a freely available public database intended as a resource for research on the immune response to SARS-CoV-2.

Trimming removed 5 bases from V and 4 bases from J; the gene matches leave 12 bases unexplained. The CDR1 and CDR2 encoded by the germline V gene (reference sequence) are LGHDT and YNNKEL. Including cysteine and phenylalanine, the CDR3 has 18 amino acids. Solely the CDR3 DNA is kept, with 54 bases framed from the first base. The immunoSEQ Assay, a bias-controlled multiplex PCR, was used to amplify TCRbeta CDR3 regions from genomic DNA. The study's processing was this. Within the assay, amplification of reference gene primers was used to estimate how many nucleated cells each sample contained. To quantify the absolute abundance of each unique TCRbeta CDR3 rearrangement, sequence reads were collapsed and filtered. For each sample, productive Simpson clonality was calculated as the square root of Simpson's diversity index over productive rearrangements. TCRdb stores this immuneACCESS table with in-frame sequences only. Part of the clones is absent; in the studies checked, under half of the shortfall reflects unresolved V genes, and no reason is known for the rest. V, J and clone size derive from that table, while D and trimming were established from the DNA sequence. The sample has 360,000 or so clones on record, roughly 91% of them singletons. The ten largest clones represent 1.7% of the sample.

Here is what the overall study found, with its caveats: The quantity of clinical and demographic metadata differed by source and by participant and was supplied without curation.

This sequence was found in a woman between 25 and 40 years old who had recovered from COVID-19. The specimen was PBMCs or T cells enriched from blood (not recorded which). The rearranged segments are TRBV3-1 (or the pseudogene TRBV3-2) and TRBJ2-6; 9 junctional bases match TRBD2. The CDR3 has the sequence CASSKAGGLAGGANVLTF. The sequenced DNA: TGTGCCAGCAGCAAAGCGGGGGGACTAGCAGGCGGGGCCAACGTCCTGACTTTC.